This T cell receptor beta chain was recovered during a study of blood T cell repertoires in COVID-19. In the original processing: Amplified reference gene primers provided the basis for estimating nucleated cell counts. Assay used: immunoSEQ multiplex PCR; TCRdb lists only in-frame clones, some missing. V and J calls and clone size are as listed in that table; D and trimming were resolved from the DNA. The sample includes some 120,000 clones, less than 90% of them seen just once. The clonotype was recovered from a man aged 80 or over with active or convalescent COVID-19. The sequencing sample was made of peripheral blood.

The CDR3 sequence: CSASNRGEKLFF. The CDR3 DNA follows: TGCAGCGCCAGCAACAGGGGGGAAAAACTGTTTTTT. The chain uses TRBV29-1 and TRBJ1-4; 8 bases agree with TRBD1. V lost 7 bases to trimming and J lost 8 bases; unmatched junction nucleotides: 6. Germline CDR1 reads SQVTM; CDR2 reads ANQGSEA. This CDR3 region has 12 residues.